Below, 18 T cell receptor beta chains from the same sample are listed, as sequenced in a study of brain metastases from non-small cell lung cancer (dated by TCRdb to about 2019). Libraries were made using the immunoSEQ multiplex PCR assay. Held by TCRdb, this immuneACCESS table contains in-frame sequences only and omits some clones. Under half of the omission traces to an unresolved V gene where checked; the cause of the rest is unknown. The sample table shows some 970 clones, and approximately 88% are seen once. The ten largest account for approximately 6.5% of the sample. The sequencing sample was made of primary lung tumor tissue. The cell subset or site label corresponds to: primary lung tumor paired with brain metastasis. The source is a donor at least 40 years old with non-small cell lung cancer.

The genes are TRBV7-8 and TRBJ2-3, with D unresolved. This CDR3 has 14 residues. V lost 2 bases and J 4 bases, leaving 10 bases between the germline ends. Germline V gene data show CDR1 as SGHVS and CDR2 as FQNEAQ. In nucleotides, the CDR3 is TGTGCCAGCAGCTTATTATTAACTGCAGATACGCAGTATTTT. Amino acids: CASSLLLTADTQYF.

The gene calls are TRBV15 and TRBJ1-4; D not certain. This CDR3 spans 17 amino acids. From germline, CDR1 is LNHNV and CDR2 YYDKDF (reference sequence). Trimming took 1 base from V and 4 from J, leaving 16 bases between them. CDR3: CATSRGSVSRGNEKLFF. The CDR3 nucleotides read TGTGCCACCAGCAGAGGTTCCGTGAGTCGCGGTAATGAAAAACTGTTTTTT.

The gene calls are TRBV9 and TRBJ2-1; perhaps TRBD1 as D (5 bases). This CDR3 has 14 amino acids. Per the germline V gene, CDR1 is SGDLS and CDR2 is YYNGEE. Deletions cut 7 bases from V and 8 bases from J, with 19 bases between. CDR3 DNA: TGTGCCAGCGGGCGTCGGGTACAGGTAGATGAGCAGTTCTTC. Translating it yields CASGRRVQVDEQFF.

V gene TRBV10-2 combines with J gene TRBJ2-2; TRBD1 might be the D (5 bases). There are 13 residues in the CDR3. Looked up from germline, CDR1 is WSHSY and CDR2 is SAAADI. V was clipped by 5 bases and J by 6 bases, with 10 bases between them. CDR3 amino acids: CASSIVGPGELFF. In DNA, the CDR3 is TGCGCCAGCAGTATAGTGGGGCCCGGGGAGCTGTTTTTT.

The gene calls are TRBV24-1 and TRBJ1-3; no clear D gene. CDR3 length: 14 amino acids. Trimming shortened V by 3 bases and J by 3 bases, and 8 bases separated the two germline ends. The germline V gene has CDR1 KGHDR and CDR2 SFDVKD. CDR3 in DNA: TGTGCCACCAGTGATGCCCCCGGTGGAAACACCATATATTTT. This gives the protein CATSDAPGGNTIYF.

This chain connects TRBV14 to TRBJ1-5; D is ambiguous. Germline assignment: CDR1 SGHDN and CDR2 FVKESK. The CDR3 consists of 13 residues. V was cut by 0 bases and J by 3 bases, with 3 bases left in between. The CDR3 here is CASSQDHNQPQHF. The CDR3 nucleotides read TGTGCCAGCAGCCAAGATCACAATCAGCCCCAGCATTTT.

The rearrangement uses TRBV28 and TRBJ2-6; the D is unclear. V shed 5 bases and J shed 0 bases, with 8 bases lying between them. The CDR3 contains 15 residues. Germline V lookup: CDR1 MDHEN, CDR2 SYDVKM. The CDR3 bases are TGTGCCAGCAGTGGACGGTACTCTGGGGCCAACGTCCTGACTTTC. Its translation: CASSGRYSGANVLTF.

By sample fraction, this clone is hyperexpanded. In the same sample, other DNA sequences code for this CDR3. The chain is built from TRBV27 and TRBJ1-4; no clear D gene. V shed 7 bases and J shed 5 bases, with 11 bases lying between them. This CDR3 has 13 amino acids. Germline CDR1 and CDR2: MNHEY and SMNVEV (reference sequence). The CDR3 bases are TGTGCCAGCACGAGGCGGCAAAATGAAAAACTGTTTTTT. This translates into CASTRRQNEKLFF.

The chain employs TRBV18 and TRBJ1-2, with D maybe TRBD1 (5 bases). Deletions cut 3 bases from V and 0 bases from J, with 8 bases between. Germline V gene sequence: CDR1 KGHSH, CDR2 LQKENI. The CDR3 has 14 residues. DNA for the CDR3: TGTGCCAGCTCACCCGGGGGAGCTAACTATGGCTACACCTTC. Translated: CASSPGGANYGYTF.

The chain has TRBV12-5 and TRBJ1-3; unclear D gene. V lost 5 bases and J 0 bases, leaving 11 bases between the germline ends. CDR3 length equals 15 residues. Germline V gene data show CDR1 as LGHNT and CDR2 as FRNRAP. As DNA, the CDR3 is TGTGCTAGTGGTCAGTTTCCAGGCTCTGGAAACACCATATATTTT. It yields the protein CASGQFPGSGNTIYF.

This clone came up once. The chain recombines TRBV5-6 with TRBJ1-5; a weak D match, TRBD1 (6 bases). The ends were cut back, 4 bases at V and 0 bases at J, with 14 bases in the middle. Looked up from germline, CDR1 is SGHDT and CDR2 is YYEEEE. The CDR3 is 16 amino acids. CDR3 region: CASSRKDRHSNQPQHF. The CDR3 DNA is TGTGCCAGCAGCAGGAAGGACAGACATAGCAATCAGCCCCAGCATTTT.

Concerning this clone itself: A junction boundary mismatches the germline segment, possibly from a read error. The CDR3: CASSTLSVGLHSYEQYF. The CDR3 bases are TGTGCCAGCAGTACTCTCTCGGTTGGACTACACTCCTATGAGCAGTACTTC. V usage is TRBV27 and J usage is TRBJ2-7; possible D gene TRBD2, 6 bases. This CDR3 has 17 residues. Germline CDR1 MNHEY, CDR2 SMNVEV (reference sequence).

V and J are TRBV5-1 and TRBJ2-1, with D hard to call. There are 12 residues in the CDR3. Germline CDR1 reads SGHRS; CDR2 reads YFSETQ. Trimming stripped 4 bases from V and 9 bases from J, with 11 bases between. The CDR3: CASSTESTEQFF. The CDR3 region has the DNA TGCGCCAGCAGCACCGAATCGACTGAGCAGTTCTTC.

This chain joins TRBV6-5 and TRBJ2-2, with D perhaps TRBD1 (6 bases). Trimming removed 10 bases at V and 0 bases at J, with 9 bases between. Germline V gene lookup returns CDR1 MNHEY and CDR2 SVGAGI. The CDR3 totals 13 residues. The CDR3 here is CATQGSNTGELFF. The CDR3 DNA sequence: TGTGCCACCCAGGGGTCGAACACCGGGGAGCTGTTTTTT.

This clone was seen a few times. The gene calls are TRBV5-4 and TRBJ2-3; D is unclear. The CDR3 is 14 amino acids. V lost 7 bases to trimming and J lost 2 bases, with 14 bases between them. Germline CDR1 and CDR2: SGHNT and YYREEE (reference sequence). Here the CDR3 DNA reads TGTGCCAGCGCCCCCTATACGATCACAGATACGCAGTATTTT. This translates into CASAPYTITDTQYF. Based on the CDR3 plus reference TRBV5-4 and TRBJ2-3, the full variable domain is ETGVTQSPTHLIKTRGQQVTLRCSSQSGHNTVSWYQQALGQGPQFIFQYYREEENGRGNFPPRFSGLQFPNYSSELNVNALELDDSALYLCASAPYTITDTQYFGPGTRLTVL.

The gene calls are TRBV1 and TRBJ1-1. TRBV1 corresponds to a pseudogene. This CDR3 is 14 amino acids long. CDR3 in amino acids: CTSSWGRKNTEAFF. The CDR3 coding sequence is TGCACCAGCAGCTGGGGACGAAAAAACACTGAAGCTTTCTTT.

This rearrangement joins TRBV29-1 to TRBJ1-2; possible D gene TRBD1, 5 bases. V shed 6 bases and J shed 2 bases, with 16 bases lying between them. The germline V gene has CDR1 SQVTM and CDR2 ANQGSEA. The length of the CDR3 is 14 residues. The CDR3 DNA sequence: TGCAGCGTACGGGACGGTTTTAGGAACTATGGCTACACCTTC. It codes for CSVRDGFRNYGYTF.

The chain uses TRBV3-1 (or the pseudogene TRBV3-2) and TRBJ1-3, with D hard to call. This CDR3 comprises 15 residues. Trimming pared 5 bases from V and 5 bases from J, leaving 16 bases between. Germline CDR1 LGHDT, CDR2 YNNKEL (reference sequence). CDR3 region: CASSSGLHARNTIYF. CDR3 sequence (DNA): TGTGCCAGCAGCTCAGGACTTCACGCACGAAACACCATATATTTT.